The 19 T cell receptor beta chains given below trace back to one sample, sequenced in a study of T cells after yellow fever vaccination. TCRdb itself ran the 5' RACE reads through MiXCR, one entry per CDR3 protein. The data show a few hundred thousand distinct CDR3 sequences, approximately 4% seen once. Sequenced here: PBMCs, sampled 5 days after the yellow fever booster vaccination. The source of these receptors is a man between 18 and 35 years old who received the YFV17D yellow fever vaccine.

This clonotype has a handful of counts. This chain joins TRBV6-5 and TRBJ1-2; weak D call: TRBD1 (5 bases). There are 15 residues in the CDR3. Germline V gives CDR1 MNHEY, CDR2 SVGAGI. V was pared by 0 bases and J by 5 bases, with 13 bases between. DNA for the CDR3: TGTGCCAGCAGTTACTCGAAGGTCGGGGCTTATGGCTACACCTTC. This sequence encodes CASSYSKVGAYGYTF.

This chain joins TRBV5-1 and TRBJ2-7; D ambiguous. Per germline, CDR1 SGHRS and CDR2 YFSETQ. The CDR3 totals 15 residues. V was pared by 0 bases and J by 0 bases, with 10 bases between. The CDR3 region has the DNA TGCGCCAGCAGCTTGGGGGATTTAAACTCCTACGAGCAGTACGTC. It translates to CASSLGDLNSYEQYV.

There are many counts of this clonotype. This chain connects TRBV12-3 or TRBV12-4 to TRBJ1-4; D call uncertain. The V end lost 3 bases, the J end lost 0 bases, and 11 bases lay between the germline ends. The CDR3 totals 16 residues. The CDR3 DNA is TGTGCCAGCAGTTTGGGTGTGGTCTCAACTAATGAAAAACTGTTTTTT. Translated: CASSLGVVSTNEKLFF.

This clonotype was detected a few times. The chain recombines TRBV15 with TRBJ1-3, with D maybe TRBD1 (6 bases). V shed 6 bases and J shed 4 bases, with 25 bases lying between them. Germline V lookup: CDR1 LNHNV, CDR2 YYDKDF (reference sequence). The CDR3 sequence is 18 residues long. In DNA form, the CDR3 reads TGTGCCACCAGGGACATCGGCAGGGACACACAAACCGGAAACACCATATATTTT. Amino acid sequence: CATRDIGRDTQTGNTIYF.

In its sample, this clonotype was seen many times. The chain uses TRBV5-1 and TRBJ1-1, with TRBD1 as a possible D gene (5 bases). Germline assignment: CDR1 SGHRS and CDR2 YFSETQ. The CDR3 is 15 amino acids. Trimming removed 3 bases from V and 5 bases from J, with 17 bases in between. Written as DNA, the CDR3 is TGCGCCAGCAGCTCGGACCCGGGGAAGGGGACTGAAGCTTTCTTT. This codes for CASSSDPGKGTEAFF.

This clonotype turned up a few times. CDR3 amino acids: CATSDFQGFYNEQFF. The CDR3, as DNA: TGTGCCACCAGTGATTTTCAGGGGTTCTACAATGAGCAGTTCTTC. The V gene is TRBV24-1, the J gene TRBJ2-1; maybe TRBD1 (6 bases). Germline values: CDR1 KGHDR, CDR2 SFDVKD. Trimming removed 1 base at V and 3 bases at J, with 9 bases between. The CDR3 spans 15 residues.

V is TRBV5-4 and J is TRBJ2-5; possibly TRBD1 or TRBD2 for D (7 bases each). The CDR3 loop spans 15 amino acids. CDR1 is SGHNT, CDR2 YYREEE, per germline (reference sequence). V was pared by 3 bases and J by 2 bases, with 14 bases between. In nucleotides, the CDR3 is TGTGCCAGCAGCTGGGGGGGACAGCAACAAGAGACCCAGTACTTC. Translation: CASSWGGQQQETQYF.

The chain is built from TRBV29-1 and TRBJ1-2, with a tentative D call TRBD1 (5 bases). Germline V gene lookup returns CDR1 SQVTM and CDR2 ANQGSEA. Trimming removed 5 bases at V and 4 bases at J, with 14 bases between. The length of the CDR3 is 13 residues. CDR3 coding DNA: TGCAGCGTTCGGGGCACCGGGGGCTATGGCTACACCTTC. Translated, it gives CSVRGTGGYGYTF.

The J gene is TRBJ2-1, the V gene TRBV13, with D unresolved. The CDR3 has 11 amino acids. Trimming cost V 5 bases and J 9 bases, with 8 bases left between them. Germline V gene sequence: CDR1 PRHDT, CDR2 FYEKMQ (reference sequence). The chain's CDR3 is CASSGVGEQFF. DNA for the CDR3: TGTGCCAGCAGCGGGGTAGGTGAGCAGTTCTTC.

V is TRBV5-1 and J is TRBJ2-2; D remains ambiguous. This CDR3 has 18 residues. The germline V gene has CDR1 SGHRS and CDR2 YFSETQ. Trimming cost V 4 bases and J 2 bases, with 21 bases left between them. In DNA, the CDR3 is TGCGCCAGCAGCGGCCCATCAAGAGGATACGGAAACACCGGGGAGCTGTTTTTT. As protein: CASSGPSRGYGNTGELFF.

In its sample, this clonotype was seen many times. V and J are TRBV7-8 and TRBJ1-5, with D maybe TRBD1 (6 bases). Trimming removed 2 bases from V and 7 bases from J, with 9 bases in between. The CDR3 runs 13 residues. Germline CDR1 reads SGHVS; CDR2 reads FQNEAQ. This chain's CDR3 is CASSLTGFQPQHF. The CDR3 DNA follows: TGTGCCAGCAGCTTAACAGGGTTCCAGCCCCAGCATTTT. Complete variable domain (other parts from reference TRBV7-8 and TRBJ1-5): GAGVSQSPRYKVAKRGQDVALRCDPISGHVSLFWYQQALGQGPEFLTYFQNEAQLDKSGLPSDRFFAERPEGSVSTLKIQRTQQEDSAVYLCASSLTGFQPQHFGDGTRLSIL.

The rearrangement joins TRBV29-1 to TRBJ2-5; 7 nucleotides line up with TRBD2. The CDR3 length is 13 residues. The junction had 5 bases not matched to a gene; V was cut back by 3 bases and J by 4 bases. CDR1 and CDR2 (germline): SQVTM, ANQGSEA. The CDR3 nucleotides are TGCAGCGTTGACAATATAGCGGGAGAGACCCAGTACTTC. This sequence encodes CSVDNIAGETQYF.

This clonotype has a handful of counts. The chain joins TRBV11-3 to TRBJ2-5; TRBD2 matches 13 bases. The CDR3 runs to 16 residues. Germline-derived CDR1 and CDR2 are SGHNT and YENEEA. V dropped 5 bases and J dropped 4; count of bases not matched to a gene: 7. The CDR3: CASSRGTSGVGETQYF. In DNA, the CDR3 is TGTGCCAGCAGCCGTGGGACTAGCGGGGTTGGAGAGACCCAGTACTTC.

This clonotype was detected a few times. This chain uses TRBV18 with TRBJ2-3; D is unclear. This CDR3 region has 14 residues. The germline V and J ends were trimmed by 3 bases and 3 bases, with 10 bases remaining between them. Germline V gene lookup returns CDR1 KGHSH and CDR2 LQKENI. The chain's CDR3 is CASSPVVNTDTQYF. The CDR3 nucleotides are TGTGCCAGCTCACCCGTCGTAAATACAGATACGCAGTATTTT. Based on the CDR3 plus reference TRBV18 and TRBJ2-3, the full variable domain is NAGVMQNPRHLVRRRGQEARLRCSPMKGHSHVYWYRQLPEEGLKFMVYLQKENIIDESGMPKERFSAEFPKEGPSILRIQQVVRGDSAAYFCASSPVVNTDTQYFGPGTRLTVL.

A few counts support this clonotype. The CDR3 loop reads CASSIVVGGRNEQYF. The CDR3 DNA reads TGTGCCAGTAGTATAGTCGTGGGGGGGCGAAACGAGCAGTACTTC. The chain is built from TRBV19 and TRBJ2-7; tentatively, D is TRBD2 (7 bases). This CDR3 region has 15 residues. The germline V gene has CDR1 LNHDA and CDR2 SQIVND (reference sequence). V gave up 1 base and J gave up 5 bases, with 15 bases separating them.

In this sample, this clonotype turned up a few times. The genes are TRBV4-3 and TRBJ2-1; 9 bases agree with TRBD2. This CDR3 comprises 14 residues. Trimming cost V 4 bases and J 16 bases; bases outside gene matches: 14. Germline CDR1 is LGHNA and CDR2 is YSLEER. Here the CDR3 DNA reads TGCGCCAGCAGCCCTTATACGCTTGGGACTAGCCGTTTCTTC. It yields the protein CASSPYTLGTSRFF.

This chain connects TRBV5-1 to TRBJ2-2, with D unclear. The CDR3 contains 13 residues. Germline V gene data show CDR1 as SGHRS and CDR2 as YFSETQ. V was trimmed by 0 bases and J by 4 bases, leaving 4 bases between them. The CDR3 is CASSLATTGELFF. The CDR3 DNA reads TGCGCCAGCAGCTTGGCCACCACCGGGGAGCTGTTTTTT. Filled out from reference TRBV5-1 and TRBJ2-2, the complete variable domain reads KAGVTQTPRYLIKTRGQQVTLSCSPISGHRSVSWYQQTPGQGLQFLFEYFSETQRNKGNFPGRFSGRQFSNSRSEMNVSTLELGDSALYLCASSLATTGELFFGEGSRLTVL.

This clonotype was observed a handful of times. The chain recombines TRBV4-1 with TRBJ1-5; D is uncertain. Germline CDR1 and CDR2: MGHRA and YSYEKL. This CDR3 comprises 14 residues. V dropped 1 base and J dropped 4 bases, with 8 bases sitting between them. The CDR3 sequence: CASSQVLGNQPQHF. The CDR3 DNA reads TGCGCCAGCAGCCAAGTTCTGGGGAATCAGCCCCAGCATTTT.

In its sample, this clonotype was seen many times. The junction departs from the called germline gene at one end, perhaps through a read error. This rearrangement joins TRBV5-1 to TRBJ2-5; unclear D gene. Germline V gene lookup returns CDR1 SGHRS and CDR2 YFSETQ. This CDR3 contains 12 residues. The CDR3 DNA sequence: TGTGCCAGCAGTTTGGCCCGAGAGACCCAGTACTTC. This encodes CASSLARETQYF.